Listed below are T cell receptor beta chains from one sample, sequenced in a study of response to subunit inactivated influenza vaccine. TCRdb re-derived calls from the RT-PCR reads in MiXCR, one entry per CDR3 protein. This table has about 780,000 distinct CDR3 sequences, less than 20% appearing once. The specimen comprised PBMCs from blood, sampled more than 4 days after vaccination. The receptors stem from a man aged 50-60 years who received an inactivated influenza vaccine. Both conserved end residues are part of each CDR3. A D gene is named only where the DNA matches it firmly. A row's size may be missing; if present it is once, few, many or a size class.

D: -
V: TRBV28
J: TRBJ2-1
size: few
DNA: TGTGCCAGCAGTTTTAGGGACCTCGCCTACAATGAGCAGTTCTTC
CDR3: CASSFRDLAYNEQFF

D: TRBD2
V: TRBV29-1
J: TRBJ2-3
size: few
DNA: TGCAGCGTTGGCATACAGGGACTAGCGAGCACAGATACGCAGTATTTT
CDR3: CSVGIQGLASTDTQYF

D: -
V: TRBV7-9
J: TRBJ1-1
size: -
DNA: TGTGCCAGCAGCCACAAAGAGGGGAACACTGAAGCTTTCTTT
CDR3: CASSHKEGNTEAFF

D: -
V: TRBV18
J: TRBJ2-3
size: -
DNA: TGTGCCAGCTCACCACCCCACACAGATACGCAGTATTTT
CDR3: CASSPPHTDTQYF

D: -
V: TRBV3-1
J: TRBJ2-5
size: -
DNA: TGTGCCGCCGGGCCCTTATTAGGGACCCAGTACTTC
CDR3: CAAGPLLGTQYF

D: -
V: TRBV29-1
J: TRBJ2-6
size: few
DNA: TGCAGCGTTGCCCCCAGCTCTGGGGCCAACGTCCTGACTTTC
CDR3: CSVAPSSGANVLTF

D: TRBD2
V: TRBV7-2
J: TRBJ2-7
size: -
DNA: TGTGCCAGCAGTCCCAGCGGGAGTTACTACGAGCAGTACTTC
CDR3: CASSPSGSYYEQYF

D: TRBD2
V: TRBV7-8
J: TRBJ2-3
size: few
DNA: TGTGCCAGCAGCTCAGGGACTAGCGGGAGTACCACAGATACGCAGTATTTT
CDR3: CASSSGTSGSTTDTQYF

D: TRBD2
V: TRBV12-3/TRBV12-4
J: TRBJ2-3
size: many
DNA: TGTGCCAGCAGTTTTGCGGGAGTTGGTTCAGATACGCAGTATTTT
CDR3: CASSFAGVGSDTQYF

D: -
V: TRBV12-3/TRBV12-4
J: TRBJ2-3
size: -
DNA: TGTGCCAGTGGCGGGACAGATACGCAGTATTTT
CDR3: CASGGTDTQYF

D: TRBD2
V: TRBV6-5
J: TRBJ2-7
size: few
DNA: TGTGCCAGCAGTTATGGACTAGCTGGCGACGAGCAGTACTTC
CDR3: CASSYGLAGDEQYF

D: -
V: TRBV20-1
J: TRBJ2-5
size: many
DNA: TGCAGTGCTAGCAATGCCTACAAGCAAGAGACCCAGTACTTC
CDR3: CSASNAYKQETQYF

D: TRBD2
V: TRBV7-9
J: TRBJ2-3
size: few
DNA: TGTGCCAGCAGCTTCCCGGGACTAGCGGGCTTATGGGATACGCAGTATTTT
CDR3: CASSFPGLAGLWDTQYF

D: TRBD1
V: TRBV15
J: TRBJ2-4
size: -
DNA: TGTGCCACCAGCAGAGATCAGGGGGTAGGCATTCAGTACTTC
CDR3: CATSRDQGVGIQYF

D: TRBD2
V: TRBV20-1
J: TRBJ2-5
size: few
DNA: TGCAGTGCTAGAGGCTACGGACTAGCGGGAGAAGAGACCCAGTACTTC
CDR3: CSARGYGLAGEETQYF

D: -
V: TRBV20-1
J: TRBJ2-7
size: once
DNA: TGCAGTGCTAGAGAAGAGGGCAGGGCTTACGAGCAGTACTTC
CDR3: CSAREEGRAYEQYF

D: TRBD1
V: TRBV29-1
J: TRBJ1-2
size: many
DNA: TGCAGCTTTAGAATTGAGGGGGCGAAAGGCTACACCTTC
CDR3: CSFRIEGAKGYTF

D: -
V: TRBV6-2/TRBV6-3
J: TRBJ2-7
size: many
DNA: TGTGCCAGCACGACGGGGGCGGCCTACGAGCAGTACTTC
CDR3: CASTTGAAYEQYF

D: -
V: TRBV11-1
J: TRBJ2-7
size: -
DNA: TGTGCCAGCAGCCCCTCCCGGGCGGGACTTTACGAGCAGTACTTC
CDR3: CASSPSRAGLYEQYF

D: -
V: TRBV5-1
J: TRBJ1-4
size: many
DNA: TGCGCCAGCAGCTTGGGAATGAGGATGGAAAAACTGTTTTTT
CDR3: CASSLGMRMEKLFF

D: -
V: TRBV6-6
J: TRBJ2-2
size: -
DNA: TGTGCCAGCAGTTACTCTTCCCGTAAGGGCGCCGGGGAGCTGTTTTTT
CDR3: CASSYSSRKGAGELFF

D: -
V: TRBV29-1
J: TRBJ2-7
size: -
DNA: TGCAGCGTTGTAGGGTTTTCCTACGAGCAGTACTTC
CDR3: CSVVGFSYEQYF

D: -
V: TRBV10-3
J: TRBJ1-1
size: few
DNA: TGTGCCATCAGGGCGACGGGGAACACTGAAGCTTTCTTT
CDR3: CAIRATGNTEAFF

D: TRBD1
V: TRBV28
J: TRBJ2-7
size: once
DNA: TGTGCCAGCAGTTCGCGGACAGGGACAAGCGAGCAGTACTTC
CDR3: CASSSRTGTSEQYF

D: TRBD1
V: TRBV5-4
J: TRBJ1-4
size: -
DNA: TGTGCCAGCAGCTTCGGGGACAGGAGTAATGAAAAACTGTTTTTT
CDR3: CASSFGDRSNEKLFF

D: -
V: TRBV7-2
J: TRBJ2-7
size: few
DNA: TGTGCCAGCAGCTTAGTCCGGTCGAGCGTCGGGGAGCAGTACTTC
CDR3: CASSLVRSSVGEQYF